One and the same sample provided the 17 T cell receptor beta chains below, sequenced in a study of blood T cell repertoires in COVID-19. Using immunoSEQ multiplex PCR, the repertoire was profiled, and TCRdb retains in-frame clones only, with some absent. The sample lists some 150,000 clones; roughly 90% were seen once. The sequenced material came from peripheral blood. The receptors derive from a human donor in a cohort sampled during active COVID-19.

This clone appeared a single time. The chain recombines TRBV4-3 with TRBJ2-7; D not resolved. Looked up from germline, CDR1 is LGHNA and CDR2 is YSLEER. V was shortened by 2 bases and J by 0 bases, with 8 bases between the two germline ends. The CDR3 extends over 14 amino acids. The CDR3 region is CASSQSRISYEQYF. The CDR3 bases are TGCGCCAGCAGCCAAAGCAGGATCTCCTACGAGCAGTACTTC.

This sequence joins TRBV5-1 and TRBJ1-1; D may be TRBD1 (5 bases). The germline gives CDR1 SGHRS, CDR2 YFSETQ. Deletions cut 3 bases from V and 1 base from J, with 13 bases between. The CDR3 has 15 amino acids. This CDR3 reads CASSSGDGTNTEAFF. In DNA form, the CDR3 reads TGCGCCAGCAGCTCGGGGGACGGGACGAACACTGAAGCTTTCTTT.

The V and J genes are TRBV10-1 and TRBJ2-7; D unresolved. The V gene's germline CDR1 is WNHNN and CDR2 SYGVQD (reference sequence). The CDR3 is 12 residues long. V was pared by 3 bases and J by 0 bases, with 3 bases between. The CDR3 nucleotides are TGCGCCAGCAGTGACAGCTCCTACGAGCAGTACTTC. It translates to CASSDSSYEQYF.

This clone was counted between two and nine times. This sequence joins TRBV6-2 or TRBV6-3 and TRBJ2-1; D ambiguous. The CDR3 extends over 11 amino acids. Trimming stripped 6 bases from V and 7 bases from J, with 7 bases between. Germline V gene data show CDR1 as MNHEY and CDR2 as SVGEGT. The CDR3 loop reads CASSLINEQFF. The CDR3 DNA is TGTGCCAGCAGCCTAATTAATGAGCAGTTCTTC.

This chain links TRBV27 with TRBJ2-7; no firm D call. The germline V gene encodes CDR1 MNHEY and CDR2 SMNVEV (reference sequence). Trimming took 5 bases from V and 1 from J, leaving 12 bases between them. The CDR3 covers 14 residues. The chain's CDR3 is CASSRTTGSYEQYF. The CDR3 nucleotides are TGTGCCAGCAGTCGAACGACTGGATCCTACGAGCAGTACTTC.

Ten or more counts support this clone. CDR3 amino acids: CASIGGRPHNEQFF. CDR3 coding DNA: TGTGCCAGCATCGGTGGGAGGCCCCACAATGAGCAGTTCTTC. The chain employs TRBV25-1 and TRBJ2-1, with D perhaps TRBD2 (6 bases). Trimming removed 7 bases from V and 5 bases from J, with 15 bases in between. The CDR3 is made up of 14 amino acids. The germline V gene encodes CDR1 MGHDK and CDR2 SYGVNS. Using reference TRBV25-1 and TRBJ2-1 for the parts outside the CDR3, the full variable domain is EADIYQTPRYLVIGTGKKITLECSQTMGHDKMYWYQQDPGMELHLIHYSYGVNSTEKGDLSSESTVSRIRTEHFPLTLESARPSHTSQYLCASIGGRPHNEQFFGPGTRLTVL.

CDR3: CASSYGLRGRIDEQYF. The CDR3 region has the DNA TGTGCCAGCAGCTATGGACTCAGGGGGCGCATTGACGAGCAGTACTTC. The chain carries TRBV7-2 and TRBJ2-7; 8 bases align to TRBD1. CDR1 and CDR2 (germline): SGHTA, FQGNSA. CDR3 length equals 16 residues. After removal of 4 bases from V and 5 bases from J, the junction contained 13 bases not matched to a gene.

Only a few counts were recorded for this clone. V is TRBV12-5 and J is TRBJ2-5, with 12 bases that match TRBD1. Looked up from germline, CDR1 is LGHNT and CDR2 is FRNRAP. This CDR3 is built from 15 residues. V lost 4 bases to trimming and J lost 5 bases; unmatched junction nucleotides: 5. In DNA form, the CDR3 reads TGTGCTAGTGGTTCCGGGACAGGGGGCGACGAGACCCAGTACTTC. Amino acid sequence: CASGSGTGGDETQYF. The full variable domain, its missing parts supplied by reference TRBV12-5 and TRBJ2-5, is DARVTQTPRHKVTEMGQEVTMRCQPILGHNTVFWYRQTMMQGLELLAYFRNRAPLDDSGMPKDRFSAEMPDATLATLKIQPSEPRDSAVYFCASGSGTGGDETQYFGPGTRLLVL.

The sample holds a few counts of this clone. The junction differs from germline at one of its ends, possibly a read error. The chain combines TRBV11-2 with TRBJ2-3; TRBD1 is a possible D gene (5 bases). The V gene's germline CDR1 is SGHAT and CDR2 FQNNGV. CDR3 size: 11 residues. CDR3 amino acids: CASSATGTQYF. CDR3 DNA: TGTGCCAGCAGCGCCACAGGTACGCAGTATTTT.

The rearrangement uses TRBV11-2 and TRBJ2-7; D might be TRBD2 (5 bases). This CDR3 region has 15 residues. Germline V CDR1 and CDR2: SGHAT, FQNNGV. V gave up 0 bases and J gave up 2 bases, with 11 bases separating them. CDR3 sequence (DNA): TGTGCCAGCAGCTTAGATCTCGGCGGGCCCTACGAGCAGTACTTC. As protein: CASSLDLGGPYEQYF.

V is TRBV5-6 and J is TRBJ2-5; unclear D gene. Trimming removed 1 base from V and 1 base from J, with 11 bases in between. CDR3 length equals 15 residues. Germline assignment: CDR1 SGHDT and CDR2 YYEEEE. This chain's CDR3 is CASSLLGSSQETQYF. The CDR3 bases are TGTGCCAGCAGCTTGCTGGGCAGTAGCCAAGAGACCCAGTACTTC.

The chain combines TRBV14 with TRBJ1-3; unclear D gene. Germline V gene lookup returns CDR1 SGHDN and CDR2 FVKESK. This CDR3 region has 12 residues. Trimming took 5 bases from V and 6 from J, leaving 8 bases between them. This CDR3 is CASSGGVNTIYF. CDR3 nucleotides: TGTGCCAGCAGCGGCGGAGTAAACACCATATATTTT.

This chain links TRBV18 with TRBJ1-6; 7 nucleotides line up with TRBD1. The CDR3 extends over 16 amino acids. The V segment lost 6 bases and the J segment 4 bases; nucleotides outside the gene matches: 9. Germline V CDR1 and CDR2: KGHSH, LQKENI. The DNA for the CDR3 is TGTGCCAGCTCCCCGGGACAGTTGCGATATAATTCACCCCTCCACTTT. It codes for CASSPGQLRYNSPLHF.

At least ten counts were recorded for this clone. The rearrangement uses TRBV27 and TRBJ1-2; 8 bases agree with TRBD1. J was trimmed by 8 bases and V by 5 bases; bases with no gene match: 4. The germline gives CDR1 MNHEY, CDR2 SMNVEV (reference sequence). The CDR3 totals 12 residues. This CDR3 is CASSHDRGGYTF. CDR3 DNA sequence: TGTGCCAGCAGTCACGACAGGGGAGGCTACACCTTC.

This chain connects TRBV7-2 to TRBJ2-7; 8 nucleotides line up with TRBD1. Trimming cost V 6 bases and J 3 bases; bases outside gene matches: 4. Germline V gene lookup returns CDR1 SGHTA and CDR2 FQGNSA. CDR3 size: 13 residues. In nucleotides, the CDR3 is TGTGCCAGCAGACGAACAGGGGGCTACGAGCAGTACTTC. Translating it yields CASRRTGGYEQYF. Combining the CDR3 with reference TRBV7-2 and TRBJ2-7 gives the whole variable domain GAGVSQSPSNKVTEKGKDVELRCDPISGHTALYWYRQSLGQGLEFLIYFQGNSAPDKSGLPSDRFSAERTGGSVSTLTIQRTQQEDSAVYLCASRRTGGYEQYFGPGTRLTVT.

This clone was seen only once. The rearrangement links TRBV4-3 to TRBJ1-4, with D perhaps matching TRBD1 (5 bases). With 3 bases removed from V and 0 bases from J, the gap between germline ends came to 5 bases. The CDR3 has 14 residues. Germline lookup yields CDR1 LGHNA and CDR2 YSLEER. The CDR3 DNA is TGCGCCAGCAGCCAGACAGCAACTAATGAAAAACTGTTTTTT. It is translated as CASSQTATNEKLFF.

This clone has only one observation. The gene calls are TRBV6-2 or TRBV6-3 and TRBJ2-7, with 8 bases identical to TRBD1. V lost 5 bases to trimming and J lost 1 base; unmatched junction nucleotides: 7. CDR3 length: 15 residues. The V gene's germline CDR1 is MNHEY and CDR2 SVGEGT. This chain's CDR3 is CASSRSRTGSYEQYF. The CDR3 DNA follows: TGTGCCAGCAGTCGCTCCCGGACAGGGTCCTACGAGCAGTACTTC.